These T cell receptor beta chains were read from a single sample in a study of blood T cell repertoires in COVID-19. TCRdb's table, derived via immunoSEQ multiplex PCR, lists solely in-frame clones and lacks some. Among about 92,000 clones, roughly 70% were seen once, and the ten largest hold under 30%. Sequencing was done on a sample of peripheral blood. The receptors were sampled from a woman aged 60-75 years in a cohort sampled during active or convalescent COVID-19. CDR3s leave out the opening cysteine and the closing phenylalanine or tryptophan. The order of the fields is CDR3 protein, V gene, J gene.

cdr3_aa: ASRPDRMNTEAF
v_call: TRBV6-4
j_call: TRBJ1-1

cdr3_aa: ASSLEPGLGFSYNSPLH
v_call: TRBV5-5
j_call: TRBJ1-6

cdr3_aa: ASTRRGNTEAF
v_call: TRBV19
j_call: TRBJ1-1

cdr3_aa: ASSLYGGSNQPQH
v_call: TRBV7-2
j_call: TRBJ1-5

cdr3_aa: ASTAVSETQY
v_call: TRBV2
j_call: TRBJ2-5

cdr3_aa: ASSLVGTMGVNEQF
v_call: TRBV5-6
j_call: TRBJ2-1

cdr3_aa: ASSSSGGVAKNIQY
v_call: TRBV5-1
j_call: TRBJ2-4

cdr3_aa: ASSPIQGRFTDTQY
v_call: TRBV18
j_call: TRBJ2-3

cdr3_aa: ASSLERGKAF
v_call: TRBV7-8
j_call: TRBJ1-1

cdr3_aa: ASSPPSQGGFMNTEAF
v_call: TRBV18
j_call: TRBJ1-1

cdr3_aa: ASSIGWGPSYEQY
v_call: TRBV19
j_call: TRBJ2-7

cdr3_aa: ASSQDWTGGSTGELF
v_call: TRBV4-3
j_call: TRBJ2-2

cdr3_aa: ATSNSRAYGYT
v_call: TRBV15
j_call: TRBJ1-2

cdr3_aa: ASSLSGVNYGYT
v_call: TRBV5-6
j_call: TRBJ1-2

cdr3_aa: ASSIRRAASSYNEQF
v_call: TRBV19
j_call: TRBJ2-1

cdr3_aa: ASSPQNTGNTIY
v_call: TRBV3-1/TRBV3-2
j_call: TRBJ1-3

cdr3_aa: ASSLTSGAHQETQY
v_call: TRBV3-1/TRBV3-2
j_call: TRBJ2-5

cdr3_aa: ASSRRGSPQETQY
v_call: TRBV19
j_call: TRBJ2-5

cdr3_aa: ASSLGPNLETQY
v_call: TRBV7-9
j_call: TRBJ2-5

cdr3_aa: ASSQSLQGPGELF
v_call: TRBV3-1/TRBV3-2
j_call: TRBJ2-2

cdr3_aa: ASSSGLGIRDTQY
v_call: TRBV5-4
j_call: TRBJ2-3

cdr3_aa: ASSLAGGIEQY
v_call: TRBV5-1
j_call: TRBJ2-7

cdr3_aa: ASSIDTGTGGVYEQY
v_call: TRBV19
j_call: TRBJ2-7

cdr3_aa: ASSPGLAQETQY
v_call: TRBV7-9
j_call: TRBJ2-5

cdr3_aa: ASSVAAGGPGEQY
v_call: TRBV9
j_call: TRBJ2-7

cdr3_aa: ASSWDRGHQPQH
v_call: TRBV6-5
j_call: TRBJ1-5

cdr3_aa: ASSLGGGYEQY
v_call: TRBV7-6
j_call: TRBJ2-7

cdr3_aa: ASSIDRAGEKLF
v_call: TRBV19
j_call: TRBJ1-4

cdr3_aa: ASSLSTGVNTGELF
v_call: TRBV13
j_call: TRBJ2-2

cdr3_aa: ASSLMDTRYGYT
v_call: TRBV5-6
j_call: TRBJ1-2

cdr3_aa: ATSRTGTGGNVGAF
v_call: TRBV15
j_call: TRBJ1-1

cdr3_aa: ASSYTRTGEAF
v_call: TRBV6-5
j_call: TRBJ1-1

cdr3_aa: ASSYTTGSQETQY
v_call: TRBV28
j_call: TRBJ2-5

cdr3_aa: ASSLGLAEPRETQY
v_call: TRBV7-2
j_call: TRBJ2-5

cdr3_aa: ASSPNGGGRTSYEQY
v_call: TRBV18
j_call: TRBJ2-7

cdr3_aa: ASRTTGAGNTIY
v_call: TRBV5-6
j_call: TRBJ1-3

cdr3_aa: ASSIAQALGQPQH
v_call: TRBV19
j_call: TRBJ1-5

cdr3_aa: ASSLVAPPLGSGELF
v_call: TRBV7-2
j_call: TRBJ2-2

cdr3_aa: ASSFLAGGRNEQF
v_call: TRBV7-3
j_call: TRBJ2-1

cdr3_aa: ATGLSYEQY
v_call: TRBV28
j_call: TRBJ2-7

cdr3_aa: ASSFPRGPLYGYT
v_call: TRBV7-9
j_call: TRBJ1-2

cdr3_aa: ASSVPFVGGNTEAF
v_call: TRBV6-6
j_call: TRBJ1-1

cdr3_aa: ASSLATGPPGANVLT
v_call: TRBV5-6
j_call: TRBJ2-6

cdr3_aa: ASSLMGTVVSEAF
v_call: TRBV28
j_call: TRBJ1-1

cdr3_aa: ASSERQGSYEQY
v_call: TRBV9
j_call: TRBJ2-7

cdr3_aa: ASSQERSGAQF
v_call: TRBV4-3
j_call: TRBJ2-1

cdr3_aa: ASSHPGQMHGYT
v_call: TRBV4-2
j_call: TRBJ1-2

cdr3_aa: SAYRGETQY
v_call: TRBV20-1
j_call: TRBJ2-5

cdr3_aa: ASSYWQGAYGYT
v_call: TRBV6-5
j_call: TRBJ1-2

cdr3_aa: ASSRTGGLATGELF
v_call: TRBV5-1
j_call: TRBJ2-2

cdr3_aa: ASSDRNQPQH
v_call: TRBV2
j_call: TRBJ1-5

cdr3_aa: ATSRVQVYEKLF
v_call: TRBV15
j_call: TRBJ1-4

cdr3_aa: ASSMGGAQETQY
v_call: TRBV19
j_call: TRBJ2-5

cdr3_aa: SAKRGNTIY
v_call: TRBV20-1
j_call: TRBJ1-3

cdr3_aa: ASSSSGGGYEQY
v_call: TRBV19
j_call: TRBJ2-7